This T cell receptor (beta chain) was identified in a study of human T cells and chemical hapten exposure. Study-level results: TCRs exceeding a frequency of 1 in 1000 stayed unchanged under DPC sensitization. There was a positive correlation between PT1 expanded TCR counts and patch test score.

Within the library, unique molecular identifiers were attached to each individual cDNA molecule. TCRdb redid the calling of the RACE reads with MiXCR, one entry per CDR3 protein. This table has about 400,000 distinct CDR3 sequences, about 6% appearing once. This clonotype was detected only a few times. No antigen is known for it. Germline V CDR1 and CDR2: SGHRS, YFSETQ. The CDR3 spans 16 residues. V was clipped by 0 bases and J by 6 bases, with 17 bases between them. Sample time point: patch test 2, 6 weeks after DPC sensitization. Treatment meaning: therapeutic diphenylcyclopropenone sensitization with weekly scalp DPC.

The rearrangement uses TRBV5-1 and TRBJ2-3; D possibly uses TRBD1 or TRBD2 (6 bases each). The material was whole blood, obtained in connection with sensitization to the hapten diphenylcyclopropenone (DPC). This receptor was taken from a woman aged 18-29 years with alopecia areata. Some clones in this sample may be carry-over from other donors' samples. CDR3 protein: CASSLDRWGAGDTQYF. The CDR3 DNA follows: TGCGCCAGCAGCTTGGATCGTTGGGGGGCTGGGGATACGCAGTATTTT.